The T cell receptor beta chain under discussion was sequenced for a study of cytomegalovirus exposure and HLA in healthy donors. Study details: Of the donors genotyped, about 390 in all, 65% to 90% fell in the Caucasian-associated ancestry cluster. Findings and caveats of the study: Among immune exposure information, only CMV serostatus was available. Earlier analysis looked at TCR beta V segments, and most were productive about 87% or about 30% of the time.

About this clone itself: The antigen is not known.

Use of 60 Vbeta and 13 Jbeta primers characterized the PCR. Sequencing was performed with immunoSEQ multiplex PCR; in TCRdb, only in-frame clones are kept and a portion is missing. Of 200,000 or so clones listed, 55% to 75% are singletons. The clonotype originates from a man between 40 and 49 years old in good health and CMV-seropositive. Sequenced input: PBMCs.

CDR3 nucleotide sequence: TGTGCCAGCAGTAGGGGTGATCTGGTCGCCTATGGCTACACCTTC. Translation: CASSRGDLVAYGYTF. The chain combines TRBV6-1 with TRBJ1-2; weak D call: TRBD1 (5 bases). There are 15 residues in the CDR3. Germline CDR1 MNHNS, CDR2 SASEGT. V lost 5 bases and J 4 bases, leaving 17 bases between the germline ends.